This T cell receptor (beta chain) was identified during a study of long-term antiretroviral therapy in people with HIV (dated by TCRdb to about 2022). Regarding the study in general: The earliest samples were collected roughly a decade before the 2015 WHO recommendation for immediate ART, at a time when ART was usually postponed until CD4 counts fell. A total of fewer than 200 cryopreserved PBMC samples were contributed to the cohort by 30 adults with confirmed HIV infection, with samples collected serially over a mean of roughly six years (range 1-12). Whether ART initiation and durable HIV suppression were associated with changes in peripheral blood TRB repertoire composition and diversity was tested in a retrospective serial study. No cross-contamination during QIAcube processing was shown when test extractions of a monoclonal T-cell line were performed alongside fewer than 40 polyclonal samples. Among the 25 to 30 participants with HIV, eleven to twelve were female.

Inclusion was restricted to participants for whom at least one PBMC sample before ART initiation and at least two post-ART samples were available. All participants with HIV were treated in the United States of America. Cryopreserved samples of about 0.95-10 million PBMC were thawed and washed before DNA extraction. At the time of the earliest PBMC sample, participants with HIV were aged between about 20 and 54 years. Per participant, PBMC samples came from 1-4 timepoints prior to ART initiation and 2-8 timepoints following ART initiation, for a median of 7 samples. For every participant, serial HIV viral load, CD4+ T-cell count, ART history and demographic data were obtained. Using a Qiagen kit on a QIAcube, genomic DNA was extracted from unsorted PBMC, with samples processed in batches of 12. This clone was found a few times. Its binding antigen is unknown. Within one base of it there is no much larger clone, and no base qualities were kept.

The immunoSEQ hsTCRB v3.0 assay was used at survey level resolution to sequence the TRB variable region. The target sequencing depth for TRB was about 40,000-55,000 T-cell genomes per sample. Pooled TRB libraries were sequenced on an Illumina MiSeq with a v3 150-cycle kit. The source study handled its data this way. Repertoire analysis was run in R within a reproducible Nextflow workflow that covered QC, data transformation and analysis. LymphoSeq2, an R package for AIRR-Seq data exploration, was used to implement custom analyses. Several samples that produced fewer than 5000 total TRB sequences were removed, so some 190 HIV repertoires were analyzed. Among the 180 to 200 retained HIV repertoires, 55 to 60 were collected before ART initiation and 129 after ART initiation. Repertoires were downsampled to 5000 TRB nucleotide sequences, and summary statistics were averaged over 100 downsampling iterations. TRB sequences were retained for analysis only if CDR3 regions of at least seven amino acids were present. Diversity was assessed using a clonality score derived from Shannon entropy and using the Gini coefficient. In repertoire networks, the top 5000 CDR3 amino acid sequences were linked whenever an edit distance of one separated two sequences. Antigen specificity groups and MHC restriction were predicted for TRB CDR3 amino acid sequences with GLIPH2. CDR3 amino acid sequences were matched against VDJdb and McPAS-TCR to flag known CMV, EBV, HIV or tissue antigen associations. Pre-ART, post-ART and control groups were compared with Wilcoxon signed-rank tests and Holm-Bonferroni correction. Imported from immuneACCESS, the table was reduced by TCRdb to in-frame sequences with V and J called. These copies leave out some clones; in studies compared against another copy, an unresolved V gene accounts for under half, and the cause of the remainder is not known. Clone size and the V and J calls come from that table; the DNA yielded D and trimming. This sample has 25,000 to 40,000 clones in its table, and 97% of those were observed once. Approximately 2% of the sample is held by the ten biggest clonotypes.

General findings and caveats noted by the study authors: Because pre-ART samples had limited cell numbers, profiling was done on unsorted PBMC rather than on sorted CD4+ and CD8+ T cells. Inferences about post-ART repertoire changes were limited because no data were available on ART adherence, viral resistance or therapy changes. Because PBMC availability was limited, only the TCR beta chain was sequenced, with no alpha chain pairing. Compared with controls, HIV repertoires had narrower CDR3 length ranges, and the network structure pointed to an antigen-experienced repertoire that shifted only slightly toward naive after ART. Expanded TRB clones identified before ART initiation dominated the repertoire across all time points, though the dominance fluctuated and decreased in many PLHIV after ART. Starting ART was linked to a significant rise in TRB diversity, yet even with long-term ART the diversity remained significantly lower than in transplant donor controls. Samples dated from the mid-2000s to the late 2010s, and the ART regimens used may be less effective than current ones.

Per the germline V gene (reference sequence), SEHNR is the CDR1 and FQNEAQ is the CDR2. Germline trimming: 4 bases from V, 3 bases from J; junction bases outside gene matches: 14. Including cysteine and phenylalanine, the CDR3 has 18 amino acids. Just the 54-base CDR3 DNA is kept, in frame starting at base 1. The receptor chain draws on TRBV7-9 and TRBJ2-2; TRBD2 aligns with 7 central bases. The material sequenced was unsorted PBMCs, taken 7.6 years after starting antiretroviral therapy. This receptor was taken from a young man with HIV. The CDR3 loop reads CASSSTTTGTKYTGELFF. In nucleotides, the sequence is TGTGCCAGCAGCTCCACTACAACCGGGACTAAATACACCGGGGAGCTGTTTTTT.